The following is a TCR beta chain sequence with its context. The data were taken from a study of CD8 T cells in Susac syndrome. Reverse transcription of roughly 0.45 to 1 ug RNA was carried out with random hexamers. One entry per CDR3 protein, called by TCRdb with MiXCR from the immunoSEQ multiplex PCR reads. The data show roughly 150,000 distinct CDR3 sequences, with around 92% seen just once and around 0.08% held by the top ten. V was cut by 4 bases and J by 2 bases, with 9 bases left in between. The length of the CDR3 is 13 residues. Looked up from germline, CDR1 is SGHRS and CDR2 is YFSETQ. Sequencing of TCR beta was undertaken in CD8+ and CD4+ T cells derived from blood.

The receptor comes from a human donor in good health. The chain uses TRBV5-1 and TRBJ1-2; no firm D call. The sample was CD4+ T cells from PBMCs. CDR3 DNA: TGCGCCAGCAGCCAAACAAGGAACTATGGCTACACCTTC. Translation gives CASSQTRNYGYTF.